This T cell receptor beta chain was recorded in a study of blood T cell repertoires in COVID-19. The protocol was immunoSEQ multiplex PCR, while the TCRdb copy is restricted to in-frame clones and leaves out a portion. The sample yields roughly 200,000 clones, around 88% seen once. J gave up 7 bases and V 2 bases, and 6 bases lay outside the gene matches. Looked up from germline, CDR1 is SGHVS and CDR2 is FQNEAQ. The CDR3 runs to 17 residues. The gene calls are TRBV7-8 and TRBJ2-2, with 14 nucleotides matching TRBD2. The receptor was isolated from a man between 35 and 55 years old with active or convalescent COVID-19. Input material: peripheral blood. In nucleotides, the CDR3 is TGTGCCAGCAGCTTATGGGGACTAGCGGGAGCGATCGGGGAGCTGTTTTTT. As protein: CASSLWGLAGAIGELFF.